The rows below give T cell receptor beta chains drawn from one sample of a study of OX40 agonist ivuxolimab in advanced cancers. The method was immunoSEQ multiplex PCR; TCRdb's version includes in-frame clones alone and lacks a portion of them. The sample includes 57,000 or so clones, about four fifths seen only once; the top ten take about 4.5%. The input for sequencing was CD4+ or CD8+ T cells sorted from blood, taken in a trial of the OX40 agonist ivuxolimab. These TCRs come from an adult with an advanced solid tumor such as melanoma, head and neck, liver or kidney cancer. The CDR3 runs from the conserved cysteine through the conserved F or W. The order of the fields is CDR3 length, D gene, J gene, clone size, V gene, CDR3 DNA, CDR3 protein. D genes are given only for firm matches. Clone size is shown for a subset of rows, as once, few, many or a class of expanded clone.

CDR3 length: 14
D gene: NA
J gene: TRBJ1-2
clone size: NA
V gene: TRBV5-5
CDR3 DNA: TGTGCCAGCACACAGGGAATAGCTAACTATGGCTACACCTTC
CDR3 protein: CASTQGIANYGYTF

CDR3 length: 18
D gene: TRBD1
J gene: TRBJ2-7
clone size: NA
V gene: TRBV5-1
CDR3 DNA: TGCGCCAGCAGCTCCAAGGGTGCACCGGGACAGGGGATGTACGAGCAGTACTTC
CDR3 protein: CASSSKGAPGQGMYEQYF

CDR3 length: 11
D gene: NA
J gene: TRBJ2-7
clone size: NA
V gene: TRBV2
CDR3 DNA: TGTGTCAACCTGAGGGGTTACGAGCAGTACTTC
CDR3 protein: CVNLRGYEQYF

CDR3 length: 14
D gene: NA
J gene: TRBJ2-7
clone size: NA
V gene: TRBV15
CDR3 DNA: TGTGCCACCAGCAGAGGAGTGGGGGCTTACGAGCAGTACTTC
CDR3 protein: CATSRGVGAYEQYF

CDR3 length: 15
D gene: NA
J gene: TRBJ2-4
clone size: NA
V gene: TRBV9
CDR3 DNA: TGTGCCAGCACTACCGGGACAAATGAGGGAAACATTCAGTACTTC
CDR3 protein: CASTTGTNEGNIQYF

CDR3 length: 14
D gene: NA
J gene: TRBJ1-1
clone size: once
V gene: TRBV7-6
CDR3 DNA: TGTGCCAGCAGCCGGAGGGTACAGGACACTGAAGCTTTCTTT
CDR3 protein: CASSRRVQDTEAFF

CDR3 length: 15
D gene: TRBD2
J gene: TRBJ2-3
clone size: few
V gene: TRBV18
CDR3 DNA: TGTGCCAGCTCACCGGGGGGGATAAGCACAGATACGCAGTATTTT
CDR3 protein: CASSPGGISTDTQYF

CDR3 length: 16
D gene: TRBD1
J gene: TRBJ2-1
clone size: few
V gene: TRBV25-1
CDR3 DNA: TGTGCCAGCAGTGATTTCACAGGGGACTCCTACAATGAGCAGTTCTTC
CDR3 protein: CASSDFTGDSYNEQFF

CDR3 length: 13
D gene: NA
J gene: TRBJ2-3
clone size: NA
V gene: TRBV30
CDR3 DNA: TGTGCCTGGAGTGTGGAGGTCCCAGATACGCAGTATTTT
CDR3 protein: CAWSVEVPDTQYF

CDR3 length: 14
D gene: NA
J gene: TRBJ2-1
clone size: NA
V gene: TRBV28
CDR3 DNA: TGTGCCAGCAGAGCGAGTAGGTTCTACAATGAGCAGTTCTTC
CDR3 protein: CASRASRFYNEQFF

CDR3 length: 16
D gene: NA
J gene: TRBJ2-7
clone size: NA
V gene: TRBV7-9
CDR3 DNA: TGTGCCAGCAGTTATTGGACAGGGAGGGTCTCCTACGAGCAGTACTTC
CDR3 protein: CASSYWTGRVSYEQYF

CDR3 length: 13
D gene: NA
J gene: TRBJ2-7
clone size: NA
V gene: TRBV18
CDR3 DNA: TGTGCCAGCTCACCTAGTGGGAACTACGAGCAGTACTTC
CDR3 protein: CASSPSGNYEQYF

CDR3 length: 16
D gene: NA
J gene: TRBJ1-4
clone size: NA
V gene: TRBV27
CDR3 DNA: TGTGCCAGCAGTTTATCGATAAAGGGAGCTAATGAAAAACTGTTTTTT
CDR3 protein: CASSLSIKGANEKLFF

CDR3 length: 14
D gene: TRBD2
J gene: TRBJ2-7
clone size: NA
V gene: TRBV2
CDR3 DNA: TGTGCCAGCAGTACCGGACTAGCGTTGTACGAGCAGTACTTC
CDR3 protein: CASSTGLALYEQYF

CDR3 length: 13
D gene: NA
J gene: TRBJ2-1
clone size: NA
V gene: TRBV11-2
CDR3 DNA: TGTGCCAGCCTCGGGAGCTCCTACAATGAGCAGTTCTTC
CDR3 protein: CASLGSSYNEQFF

CDR3 length: 12
D gene: NA
J gene: TRBJ1-5
clone size: few
V gene: TRBV28
CDR3 DNA: TGTGCCAGCAGTTCCGGGGTCCGGCCCCAGCATTTT
CDR3 protein: CASSSGVRPQHF

CDR3 length: 13
D gene: NA
J gene: TRBJ1-6
clone size: NA
V gene: TRBV11-3
CDR3 DNA: TGTGCCAGCAGCTTAACGACGAATTCACCCCTCCACTTT
CDR3 protein: CASSLTTNSPLHF

CDR3 length: 12
D gene: NA
J gene: TRBJ2-7
clone size: NA
V gene: TRBV2
CDR3 DNA: TGTGCCAGCAGATCCCAGGGTTACGAGCAGTACTTC
CDR3 protein: CASRSQGYEQYF

CDR3 length: 13
D gene: TRBD1
J gene: TRBJ1-1
clone size: NA
V gene: TRBV29-1
CDR3 DNA: TGCAGCGCAGCGGGACAGTCGTACACTGAAGCTTTCTTT
CDR3 protein: CSAAGQSYTEAFF

CDR3 length: 23
D gene: NA
J gene: TRBJ1-1
clone size: NA
V gene: TRBV21-1
CDR3 DNA: TGTGCCAGCAGCAAATTTAGCCCTGGGTGGCCGGGGACCCCCTTGAGGATCGCCACTGAAGCTTTCTTT
CDR3 protein: CASSKFSPGWPGTPLRIATEAFF

CDR3 length: 13
D gene: NA
J gene: TRBJ1-5
clone size: once
V gene: TRBV10-2
CDR3 DNA: TGCGCCAGCAGTTCACAGATTGTTCAGCCCCAGCATTTT
CDR3 protein: CASSSQIVQPQHF

CDR3 length: 13
D gene: TRBD2
J gene: TRBJ2-1
clone size: NA
V gene: TRBV29-1
CDR3 DNA: TGCAGCGGGACTAGCGGGAGTTTGAATGAGCAGTTCTTC
CDR3 protein: CSGTSGSLNEQFF

CDR3 length: 15
D gene: TRBD1
J gene: TRBJ1-3
clone size: once
V gene: TRBV19
CDR3 DNA: TGTGCCAGTAGTCTCGCGGACAGGGACGGAAACACCATATATTTT
CDR3 protein: CASSLADRDGNTIYF

CDR3 length: 16
D gene: TRBD2
J gene: TRBJ2-7
clone size: NA
V gene: TRBV19
CDR3 DNA: TGTGCCAGTAGTATAGATGCTAGCGGGGGCTCCTACGAGCAGTACTTC
CDR3 protein: CASSIDASGGSYEQYF

CDR3 length: 15
D gene: NA
J gene: TRBJ1-1
clone size: once
V gene: TRBV9
CDR3 DNA: TGTGCCAGCAGCGAATGGCCCCGGGGGAACACTGAAGCTTTCTTT
CDR3 protein: CASSEWPRGNTEAFF

CDR3 length: 16
D gene: TRBD1
J gene: TRBJ1-4
clone size: NA
V gene: TRBV6-6
CDR3 DNA: TGTGCCAGCAGTTACGGCACAGGGGTCGGGGGTGAAAAACTGTTTTTT
CDR3 protein: CASSYGTGVGGEKLFF

CDR3 length: 15
D gene: TRBD1
J gene: TRBJ2-7
clone size: NA
V gene: TRBV6-6
CDR3 DNA: TGTGCCAGCAGATCGGGACAGGGTAACTCCTACGAGCAGTACTTC
CDR3 protein: CASRSGQGNSYEQYF

CDR3 length: 15
D gene: TRBD1
J gene: TRBJ1-5
clone size: NA
V gene: TRBV6-1
CDR3 DNA: TGTGCCAGCAGGGGACAGGAGGGGGTCAATCAGCCCCAGCATTTT
CDR3 protein: CASRGQEGVNQPQHF

CDR3 length: 14
D gene: TRBD1
J gene: TRBJ2-3
clone size: NA
V gene: TRBV5-4
CDR3 DNA: TGTGCCAGCAGCCCAGGGGGTTATACAGATACGCAGTATTTT
CDR3 protein: CASSPGGYTDTQYF

CDR3 length: 13
D gene: TRBD1
J gene: TRBJ2-7
clone size: NA
V gene: TRBV10-3
CDR3 DNA: TGTGCCATCACCGTGGACAGGGACCGCGAGCAGTACTTC
CDR3 protein: CAITVDRDREQYF

CDR3 length: 15
D gene: TRBD2
J gene: TRBJ2-2
clone size: once
V gene: TRBV7-8
CDR3 DNA: TGCGCCAGCAGCCCCAGACTAGCGGGAACTGGGGAGCTGTTTTTT
CDR3 protein: CASSPRLAGTGELFF

CDR3 length: 16
D gene: TRBD1
J gene: TRBJ2-1
clone size: NA
V gene: TRBV4-1
CDR3 DNA: TGCGCCAGCAGCCAAGAGGGGACAGGGCCCGGCAATGAGCAGTTCTTC
CDR3 protein: CASSQEGTGPGNEQFF

CDR3 length: 17
D gene: NA
J gene: TRBJ2-7
clone size: NA
V gene: TRBV19
CDR3 DNA: TGTGCCAGTAGCCCGCAGGGAAGTCAAGGTGTTTTCTACGAGCAGTACTTC
CDR3 protein: CASSPQGSQGVFYEQYF

CDR3 length: 13
D gene: NA
J gene: TRBJ1-4
clone size: once
V gene: TRBV28
CDR3 DNA: TGTGCCAGCGGGCTGAGGGGGAACGAAAAACTGTTTTTT
CDR3 protein: CASGLRGNEKLFF

CDR3 length: 16
D gene: NA
J gene: TRBJ1-3
clone size: NA
V gene: TRBV7-9
CDR3 DNA: TGTGCCAGCAGAGGTACGGGAGGTCGCTCTGGAAACACCATATATTTT
CDR3 protein: CASRGTGGRSGNTIYF

CDR3 length: 13
D gene: NA
J gene: TRBJ1-1
clone size: few
V gene: TRBV10-3
CDR3 DNA: TGTGCCATCAAGGGCAAAATGGACTCTGAAGCTTTCTTT
CDR3 protein: CAIKGKMDSEAFF

CDR3 length: 15
D gene: NA
J gene: TRBJ2-7
clone size: NA
V gene: TRBV9
CDR3 DNA: TGTGCCAGCAGCGTCGGGCCAGGGATGTCCTACGAGCAGTACTTC
CDR3 protein: CASSVGPGMSYEQYF

CDR3 length: 16
D gene: TRBD2
J gene: TRBJ2-5
clone size: NA
V gene: TRBV28
CDR3 DNA: TGTGCCACGCGCTCGCTAGGACTAGCGGGGGGAGAGACCCAGTACTTC
CDR3 protein: CATRSLGLAGGETQYF

CDR3 length: 13
D gene: NA
J gene: TRBJ1-4
clone size: NA
V gene: TRBV6-1
CDR3 DNA: TGTGCCAGCAGAACGTCAGGGGACGAAAAACTGTTTTTT
CDR3 protein: CASRTSGDEKLFF

CDR3 length: 14
D gene: NA
J gene: TRBJ1-2
clone size: once
V gene: TRBV6-6
CDR3 DNA: TGTGCCAGCAGTTACTCGGGGCGCGGTTGGGGCTACACCTTC
CDR3 protein: CASSYSGRGWGYTF

CDR3 length: 16
D gene: NA
J gene: TRBJ1-5
clone size: NA
V gene: TRBV27
CDR3 DNA: TGTGCCAGCAGTTTATCGGGGGTTTGGGGGGATCAGCCCCAGCATTTT
CDR3 protein: CASSLSGVWGDQPQHF

CDR3 length: 13
D gene: TRBD1
J gene: TRBJ1-4
clone size: NA
V gene: TRBV28
CDR3 DNA: TGTGCCAGCAGTGAAGGGACAGGGGAAAAACTGTTTTTT
CDR3 protein: CASSEGTGEKLFF

CDR3 length: 16
D gene: NA
J gene: TRBJ2-7
clone size: NA
V gene: TRBV7-3
CDR3 DNA: TGTGCCAGCAGCTTAAGCCCCGGGACACTCAGGTCCGAGCAGTACTTC
CDR3 protein: CASSLSPGTLRSEQYF

CDR3 length: 15
D gene: NA
J gene: TRBJ2-1
clone size: NA
V gene: TRBV4-1
CDR3 DNA: TGCGCCAGCAGCCAAGATAGAGACAGGAACAATGAGCAGTTCTTC
CDR3 protein: CASSQDRDRNNEQFF

CDR3 length: 16
D gene: NA
J gene: TRBJ1-6
clone size: NA
V gene: TRBV7-8
CDR3 DNA: TGTGCCAGCAGCTTAGTGGCAGGTGTTATTCATTCACCCCTCCACTTT
CDR3 protein: CASSLVAGVIHSPLHF

CDR3 length: 15
D gene: NA
J gene: TRBJ2-3
clone size: NA
V gene: TRBV7-9
CDR3 DNA: TGTGCCAGCAGCTTCTACAGGGAGAGCACAGATACGCAGTATTTT
CDR3 protein: CASSFYRESTDTQYF

CDR3 length: 15
D gene: TRBD1
J gene: TRBJ2-2
clone size: NA
V gene: TRBV11-2
CDR3 DNA: TGTGCCAGCAGCTTACGGGGACAGGACACCGGGGAGCTGTTTTTT
CDR3 protein: CASSLRGQDTGELFF

CDR3 length: 15
D gene: NA
J gene: TRBJ1-5
clone size: NA
V gene: TRBV28
CDR3 DNA: TGTGCCAGCAGTTTAGGGGGTAATAGAAATCAGCCCCAGCATTTT
CDR3 protein: CASSLGGNRNQPQHF

CDR3 length: 14
D gene: NA
J gene: TRBJ2-7
clone size: NA
V gene: TRBV7-3
CDR3 DNA: TGTGCCAGCAGCTTAGGTCGGGGGTCCTACGAGCAGTACTTC
CDR3 protein: CASSLGRGSYEQYF

CDR3 length: 13
D gene: NA
J gene: TRBJ1-1
clone size: NA
V gene: TRBV5-5
CDR3 DNA: TGTGCCAGCAGACCCACAGGGAGCACTGAAGCTTTCTTT
CDR3 protein: CASRPTGSTEAFF

CDR3 length: 15
D gene: NA
J gene: TRBJ1-6
clone size: NA
V gene: TRBV2
CDR3 DNA: TGTGCCAGCAGAGAAAGGAGCTCCTATAATTCACCCCTCCACTTT
CDR3 protein: CASRERSSYNSPLHF